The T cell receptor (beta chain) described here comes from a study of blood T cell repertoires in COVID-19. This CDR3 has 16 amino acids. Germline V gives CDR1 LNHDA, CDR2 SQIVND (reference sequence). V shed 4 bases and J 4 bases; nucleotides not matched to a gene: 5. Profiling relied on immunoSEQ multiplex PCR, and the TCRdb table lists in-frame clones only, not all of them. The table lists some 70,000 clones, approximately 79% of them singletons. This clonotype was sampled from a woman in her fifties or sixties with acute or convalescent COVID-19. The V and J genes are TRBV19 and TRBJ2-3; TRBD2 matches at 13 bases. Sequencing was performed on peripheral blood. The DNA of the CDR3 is TGTGCCAGTAGTACTCTACTAGCGGGGGGGTCAGATACGCAGTATTTT. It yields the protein CASSTLLAGGSDTQYF.